This TCR beta chain was profiled in a study of blood T cells in healthy people across ages. The use of a sample-barcoded 5' primer and a J-beta primer mix characterized a second PCR of roughly 7 to 12 cycles. TCRdb re-analysed the 5' RACE reads in MiXCR, keeping a single row per CDR3 protein. The table lists about 1.5 million distinct CDR3 sequences, around 40% of them singletons. Per the germline V gene, CDR1 is SNHLY and CDR2 is FYNNEI. Between the trimmed V and J ends, which lost 9 bases and 5 bases, there was a span of 16 bases. The CDR3 contains 13 residues. The sample taken for sequencing was blood. The TCR originated in a woman aged 18-30 years in good health. This chain links TRBV2 with TRBJ1-2, with D unclear. The CDR3 nucleotides are TGTGCCAGGGGCGAGTCATTCGGGTATGGCTACACCTTC. It is translated as CARGESFGYGYTF.